A single sample gave rise to the 24 T cell receptor beta chains below, sequenced in a study of CD8+ T cells in alopecia areata. Once RNA had been extracted, it was reverse transcribed into cDNA to act as the sequencing template. Repertoires were generated with immunoSEQ multiplex PCR, while TCRdb's copy carries only in-frame clones and drops some. The sample lists 200,000 to 250,000 clones, about 61% occurring once. Sequenced input: CD8+ T cells sorted from blood. The receptors stem from a human donor in good health.

The genes are TRBV7-2 and TRBJ1-5; D not certain. Trimming took 5 bases from V and 2 from J, leaving 16 bases between them. This CDR3 is built from 16 residues. CDR1 and CDR2 (germline): SGHTA, FQGNSA. The CDR3 DNA reads TGTGCCAGCAGCCCCCCGGAGGCAATGGGCAATCAGCCCCAGCATTTT. Its translation is CASSPPEAMGNQPQHF.

This rearrangement joins TRBV4-1 to TRBJ2-5, with 10 bases aligning to TRBD2. V dropped 4 bases and J dropped 2; count of bases not matched to a gene: 7. Germline V gene sequence: CDR1 MGHRA, CDR2 YSYEKL. CDR3 length equals 16 residues. The CDR3 spells CASSPWTSGAQETQYF. As DNA, the CDR3 is TGCGCCAGCAGCCCGTGGACTAGCGGTGCTCAAGAGACCCAGTACTTC.

J is TRBJ2-1 and V is TRBV4-1; D remains unclear. V was trimmed by 0 bases and J by 3 bases, leaving 9 bases between them. This CDR3 has 15 amino acids. The V gene's germline CDR1 is MGHRA and CDR2 YSYEKL. The CDR3 bases are TGCGCCAGCAGCCAAGACCAAGACGGCTACAATGAGCAGTTCTTC. Protein product: CASSQDQDGYNEQFF.

This sequence joins TRBV7-9 and TRBJ2-4; the D call may be TRBD1 or TRBD2 (5 bases each). Germline-derived CDR1 and CDR2 are SEHNR and FQNEAQ (reference sequence). V was trimmed by 1 base and J by 10 bases, leaving 11 bases between them. The CDR3 consists of 13 residues. The CDR3 DNA is TGTGCCAGCAGCTTAGGCGTTTGGGGGATTCAGTACTTC. Its translation: CASSLGVWGIQYF.

The V and J genes are TRBV29-1 and TRBJ1-1; D not resolved. CDR1 and CDR2 from the germline V gene are SQVTM and ANQGSEA. This CDR3 is 12 amino acids long. V lost 3 bases and J 1 base, leaving 6 bases between the germline ends. CDR3 loop: CSVDRRNTEAFF. In DNA form, the CDR3 reads TGCAGCGTTGATCGGAGGAACACTGAAGCTTTCTTT.

The V call is TRBV11-2, the J call TRBJ2-6; D unresolved. The CDR3 runs to 15 residues. Trimming removed 6 bases from V and 4 bases from J, with 13 bases in between. The germline V gene encodes CDR1 SGHAT and CDR2 FQNNGV. CDR3 region: CASSFSSTGANVLTF. The DNA for the CDR3 is TGTGCCAGCAGTTTTAGCAGTACCGGGGCCAACGTCCTGACTTTC.

This chain links TRBV27 with TRBJ1-2; 8 bases align to TRBD1. V dropped 7 bases and J dropped 1; count of bases not matched to a gene: 5. The CDR3 covers 14 residues. The germline V gene encodes CDR1 MNHEY and CDR2 SMNVEV (reference sequence). The CDR3 region has the DNA TGTGCCAGCACCCAGGGGGCGGGTAACTATGGCTACACCTTC. Encoded protein: CASTQGAGNYGYTF.

This clone was counted between two and nine times. V gene TRBV21-1 combines with J gene TRBJ1-2. TRBV21-1 has pseudogene status. This CDR3 contains 15 residues. The CDR3 nucleotides are TGTGCCAGCAGCAGGGGGAACGTAGTCAACTATGGCTACACCTTC. It is translated as CASSRGNVVNYGYTF.

This chain links TRBV5-4 with TRBJ2-2; 9 nucleotides align to TRBD1. The CDR3 contains 15 residues. In germline, CDR1 is SGHNT, CDR2 YYREEE (reference sequence). Trimming cost V 5 bases and J 4 bases; bases outside gene matches: 6. For the CDR3, the DNA is TGTGCCAGCAGTTACACAGGGGGCGGCACCGGGGAGCTGTTTTTT. It codes for CASSYTGGGTGELFF.

This clone has only a few counts. V and J are TRBV2 and TRBJ1-2, with 8 nucleotides matching TRBD1. CDR3 length: 15 residues. Trimming took 6 bases from V and 4 from J; bases not matched to a gene: 10. CDR1 is SNHLY and CDR2 is FYNNEI in the germline V gene. CDR3 protein: CASREDRAGAYGYTF. The DNA for the CDR3 is TGTGCCAGCAGGGAGGACAGGGCGGGCGCCTATGGCTACACCTTC.

The table lists this clone with a few counts. This chain connects TRBV5-6 to TRBJ1-2; D is unresolved. Germline V gene lookup returns CDR1 SGHDT and CDR2 YYEEEE. The ends were cut back, 4 bases at V and 4 bases at J, with 8 bases in the middle. The CDR3 contains 12 residues. This CDR3 is CASSEGTYGYTF. DNA of the CDR3: TGTGCCAGCAGCGAGGGCACCTATGGCTACACCTTC.

The chain employs TRBV6-5 and TRBJ2-1; a weak D match, TRBD2 (6 bases). CDR1 and CDR2 from the germline V gene are MNHEY and SVGAGI. This CDR3 contains 15 residues. V lost 5 bases and J 4 bases, leaving 15 bases between the germline ends. The CDR3 loop reads CASSPMRGGYNEQFF. The DNA of the CDR3 is TGTGCCAGCAGTCCCATGCGGGGAGGTTACAATGAGCAGTTCTTC.

The chain recombines TRBV5-1 with TRBJ2-7, with D perhaps TRBD2 (5 bases). The germline V and J ends were trimmed by 7 bases and 5 bases, with 16 bases remaining between them. Per the germline V gene, CDR1 is SGHRS and CDR2 is YFSETQ. This CDR3 is 13 amino acids long. The CDR3 sequence: CASAEDSVHEQYF. The CDR3 DNA follows: TGCGCCAGCGCCGAGGACTCCGTCCACGAGCAGTACTTC.

The gene calls are TRBV6-5 and TRBJ2-7; D is perhaps TRBD1 (6 bases). Germline CDR1 reads MNHEY; CDR2 reads SVGAGI. The CDR3 has 14 amino acids. V lost 9 bases and J lost 0, with 15 bases in between. CDR3 loop: CASSGPGHSYEQYF. In nucleotides, the CDR3 is TGTGCCAGTTCCGGACCGGGACACTCCTACGAGCAGTACTTC.

Only a few counts were recorded for this clone. This chain connects TRBV29-1 to TRBJ1-4; 8 bases agree with TRBD1. Trimming took 3 bases from V and 5 from J; bases not matched to a gene: 5. This CDR3 is built from 14 residues. Germline CDR1 SQVTM, CDR2 ANQGSEA. CDR3 DNA sequence: TGCAGCGTTGAGGTTCGGACAGGGAATGAAAAACTGTTTTTT. Translated, it gives CSVEVRTGNEKLFF.

This sequence joins TRBV11-2 and TRBJ2-2; D ambiguous. V was shortened by 0 bases and J by 6 bases, with 5 bases between the two germline ends. Germline-derived CDR1 and CDR2 are SGHAT and FQNNGV. This CDR3 spans 13 amino acids. The CDR3 bases are TGTGCCAGCAGCTTAGATACAGCCGGGGAGCTGTTTTTT. Amino acid sequence: CASSLDTAGELFF.

This clone has at least ten counts. This sequence joins TRBV6-6 and TRBJ1-1; the D gene is possibly TRBD1 (5 bases). Germline values: CDR1 MNHNY, CDR2 SVGAGI (reference sequence). Between the trimmed V and J ends, which lost 6 bases and 6 bases, there was a span of 8 bases. The CDR3 contains 11 residues. The CDR3 region is CASRGEPEAFF. Written as DNA, the CDR3 is TGTGCCAGCAGGGGGGAGCCTGAAGCTTTCTTT.

The V and J genes are TRBV4-1 and TRBJ2-1; D is uncertain. CDR3 length: 13 residues. The germline V and J ends were trimmed by 4 bases and 3 bases, with 7 bases remaining between them. Germline values: CDR1 MGHRA, CDR2 YSYEKL. Here the CDR3 reads CASSRANYNEQFF. The DNA of the CDR3 is TGCGCCAGCAGCCGGGCTAACTACAATGAGCAGTTCTTC.

This clone was observed a few times. Here the CDR3 reads CSVVLLSGGYTF. The CDR3, as DNA: TGCAGCGTTGTTCTTCTTTCCGGGGGCTACACCTTC. The V call is TRBV29-1, the J call TRBJ1-2; D is uncertain. V shed 4 bases and J shed 8 bases, with 14 bases lying between them. Germline V gene data show CDR1 as SQVTM and CDR2 as ANQGSEA. The CDR3 covers 12 residues.

The J gene is TRBJ2-5, the V gene TRBV15; D call uncertain. Germline V gene data show CDR1 as LNHNV and CDR2 as YYDKDF (reference sequence). V lost 5 bases to trimming and J lost 5 bases, with 15 bases between them. The CDR3 is 14 amino acids. This CDR3 is CATSHRVGGETQYF. CDR3 in DNA: TGTGCCACCAGCCACCGGGTGGGTGGTGAGACCCAGTACTTC.

This chain uses TRBV27 with TRBJ1-1; possibly TRBD1 for D (5 bases). Germline CDR1 and CDR2: MNHEY and SMNVEV (reference sequence). The CDR3 is 14 residues long. V lost 3 bases and J 6 bases, leaving 14 bases between the germline ends. CDR3 region: CASSFNPLGPEAFF. The DNA for the CDR3 is TGTGCCAGCAGTTTTAACCCTCTGGGGCCTGAAGCTTTCTTT.

The chain joins TRBV13 to TRBJ2-3; D is ambiguous. V was pared by 10 bases and J by 6 bases, with 17 bases between. There are 13 residues in the CDR3. Germline V gene lookup returns CDR1 PRHDT and CDR2 FYEKMQ (reference sequence). The CDR3: CATTDGPPDTQYF. The CDR3 DNA reads as TGTGCCACCACGGACGGCCCCCCCGATACGCAGTATTTT. Based on the CDR3 plus reference TRBV13 and TRBJ2-3, the full variable domain is AAGVIQSPRHLIKEKRETATLKCYPIPRHDTVYWYQQGPGQDPQFLISFYEKMQSDKGSIPDRFSAQQFSDYHSELNMSSLELGDSALYFCATTDGPPDTQYFGPGTRLTVL.

The rearrangement joins TRBV27 to TRBJ1-2; 7 bases fit TRBD1. From germline, CDR1 is MNHEY and CDR2 SMNVEV (reference sequence). V was clipped by 5 bases and J by 4 bases; unmatched bases: 13. The CDR3 is 16 amino acids. In nucleotides, the CDR3 is TGTGCCAGCAGTCCGCCCGAGGGGGCGATGGGCTATGGCTACACCTTC. Translation gives CASSPPEGAMGYGYTF.

This clone was detected only a few times. The gene calls are TRBV29-1 and TRBJ2-5; D not resolved. The length of the CDR3 is 13 residues. V gave up 8 bases and J gave up 6 bases, with 19 bases separating them. Looked up from germline, CDR1 is SQVTM and CDR2 is ANQGSEA. CDR3 in DNA: TGCAGCTATTGGGATAAGGGAACAAAGACCCAGTACTTC. It specifies CSYWDKGTKTQYF.